The sequence of this T cell receptor beta chain was determined in a study of blood T cell repertoires in COVID-19. As for the study in general: COVID-19 samples collected from the United States, Italy and Spain covered acute and convalescent phases. T cells, B-cell-depleted T cells, or PBMCs supplied cDNA or gDNA.

The repertoire was sequenced with immunoSEQ multiplex PCR; TCRdb's copy has only in-frame clones and lacks some. The sample contains around 130,000 clones, about four fifths of which appear only once. Those who participated ranged in age from roughly 18 to 100 years and resided in approximately 26 US areas. The sequencing sample was made of PBMCs or T cells enriched from blood (not recorded which). The sequence was collected from a woman aged 45-65 years with acute COVID-19.

The CDR3 bases are TGTGCCAGCAGCACGGGGAGGGTTGATGACTATGGCTACACCTTC. As protein: CASSTGRVDDYGYTF. The rearrangement links TRBV7-9 to TRBJ1-2; D not certain. Trimming removed 5 bases from V and 3 bases from J, with 16 bases in between. Germline V CDR1 and CDR2: SEHNR, FQNEAQ (reference sequence). This CDR3 is 15 amino acids long.